This T cell receptor beta chain was sequenced for a study of cytotoxic CD8 clonotypes in ibrutinib-treated CLL. Sequencing was designed to attain a depth spanning 1 in 200,000 to 1 in 1 million T cells. Profiling relied on immunoSEQ multiplex PCR, and the TCRdb table lists in-frame clones only, not all of them. This table holds some 140,000 clones, less than 95% found once. The sample was PBMCs, taken after 12 months of ibrutinib treatment. The TCR was taken from a human donor with chronic lymphocytic leukemia.

The CDR3 nucleotides are TGCGCCAGCACCGACTACTCTGGAAACACCATATATTTT. Its protein product is CASTDYSGNTIYF. The chain combines TRBV5-1 with TRBJ1-3; D not certain. This CDR3 region has 13 residues. Germline V CDR1 and CDR2: SGHRS, YFSETQ. With 6 bases removed from V and 0 bases from J, the gap between germline ends came to 7 bases.